This T cell receptor (beta chain) was obtained from a study of blood T cells in healthy people across ages. Trimming cost V 0 bases and J 0 bases, with 15 bases left between them. CDR3 length: 17 residues. Germline V gives CDR1 SGHAT, CDR2 FQNNGV. Primed by a sample-barcoded 5' primer and a J-beta primer mix, a second PCR proceeded for about 6 to 12 cycles. TCRdb ran MiXCR on the 5' RACE reads and lists one entry per CDR3 protein. The repertoire holds more than 900,000 distinct CDR3 sequences, with approximately 25% as singletons. The sample also formed part of further work on T cells of mothers and their children.

V gene TRBV11-2 combines with J gene TRBJ2-7; D is perhaps TRBD2 (6 bases). This TCR derives from a girl aged 2-15 years in good health. The sample comprised blood. The CDR3: CASSLDPRDSFSYEQYF. CDR3 DNA: TGTGCCAGCAGCTTAGATCCCCGGGACTCATTCTCCTACGAGCAGTACTTC.